This is a list of T cell receptor beta chains from one sample in a study of beta chain features in type 1 diabetes. Profiling relied on immunoSEQ multiplex PCR, and the TCRdb table lists in-frame clones only, not all of them. The table shows about 320,000 clones, with around 13% occurring only once. The sequencing input was central memory CD4+ T cells from blood. These receptor sequences come from a man between 25 and 39 years old in good health. Both conserved end residues are part of each CDR3. Fields, in order: clone size, D gene, V gene, J gene, CDR3 DNA, CDR3 protein. The D gene is left open where the match is weak. Where a row states a size, it is once, few, many or the class of an expanded clone; other rows omit it.

many,.,TRBV5-1,TRBJ2-7,TGCGCCAGCAGCTCGGCGACAGGATCCTACGAGCAGTACTTC,CASSSATGSYEQYF
many,.,TRBV7-9,TRBJ2-3,TGTGCCAGCAGCTTCTCAGATACGCAGTATTTT,CASSFSDTQYF
.,.,TRBV6-5,TRBJ2-3,TGTGCCAGCAGTTACTCACCAACCGGTTACACGCAGTATTTT,CASSYSPTGYTQYF
few,TRBD2,TRBV7-9,TRBJ2-1,TGTGCCAGCAGCCAGACTAGCGGGAGTCTGAATGAGCAGTTCTTC,CASSQTSGSLNEQFF
few,.,TRBV19,TRBJ2-6,TGTGCCAGTACCGGCAGCTCTGGGGCCAACGTCCTGACTTTC,CASTGSSGANVLTF
few,.,TRBV11-3,TRBJ2-7,TGTGCCAGCAGCTTTGACACCTACGAGCAGTACTTC,CASSFDTYEQYF
few,.,TRBV19,TRBJ1-5,TGTGCCACCATGTTTGGGACGGGGGATCAGCCCCAGCATTTT,CATMFGTGDQPQHF
.,TRBD2,TRBV6-5,TRBJ2-1,TGTGCCAGCAGCCGGACTAGCGGGAGGAAAGAGCAGTTCTTC,CASSRTSGRKEQFF
.,.,TRBV29-1,TRBJ1-5,TGCAGCGTCGGATCGTATCCCAATCAGCCCCAGCATTTT,CSVGSYPNQPQHF
.,.,TRBV11-2,TRBJ2-5,TGTGCCAGCAGCGCCCGCGAGACCCAGTACTTC,CASSARETQYF
.,TRBD1,TRBV2,TRBJ2-7,TGTGCCAGCCATGGCTGGACAGGGGGCCGCTACGAGCAGTACTTC,CASHGWTGGRYEQYF